This T cell receptor (beta chain) was obtained from a study of type 1 regulatory T cells. The CDR3 is made up of 15 amino acids. CDR1 and CDR2 from the germline V gene are MGHRA and YSYEKL. The ends were cut back, 4 bases at V and 3 bases at J, with 12 bases in the middle. TCRdb ran MiXCR on the reads and lists one entry per CDR3 protein. The data hold about 65,000 distinct CDR3 sequences, with just under 50% observed a single time. Details on this clonotype: Its antigen is undetermined.

This clonotype originated in a human donor in good health. Sample: cultured non-Tr1 T cells, either the whole culture or a sorted T cell fraction (not recorded which). V is TRBV4-1 and J is TRBJ1-4; maybe TRBD1 (5 bases). CDR3 bases: TGCGCCAGCAGCCCCCAGGAGGGACCTAATGAAAAACTGTTTTTT. Its protein is CASSPQEGPNEKLFF.